These 21 T cell receptor beta chains originate from one sample sequenced in a study of T cell repertoires in cytomegalovirus infection. From the reads, TCRdb called clonotypes with MiXCR, one entry per CDR3 protein. This table has approximately 200,000 distinct CDR3 sequences, approximately 22% appearing once. What was sequenced was CD8+ T cells from PBMCs. All receptors come from a human donor in good health (CMV status not recorded). Some clones in this sample may be carry-over from other donors' samples.

This clonotype occurred a few times. V and J are TRBV4-1 and TRBJ1-1; 9 bases are shared with TRBD1. This CDR3 comprises 14 residues. The germline CDR1 and CDR2 sequences are MGHRA and YSYEKL. V trimming: 2 bases; J trimming: 11 bases; junction bases outside the gene matches: 9. The CDR3 coding sequence is TGCGCCAGCAGCCAACCGGGACAGGGTGGTTCGGCTTTCTTT. Translating it yields CASSQPGQGGSAFF.

J is TRBJ1-1 and V is TRBV20-1, with TRBD1 matching 8 bases. Per germline, CDR1 DFQATT and CDR2 SNEGSKA (reference sequence). This CDR3 is built from 16 residues. With 6 bases clipped from V and 0 bases from J, the junction kept 12 bases outside the gene matches. The CDR3 here is CSAGGTGPPMNTEAFF. Here the CDR3 DNA reads TGCAGTGCCGGGGGGACAGGTCCTCCTATGAACACTGAAGCTTTCTTT.

This clonotype was seen a few times. This chain connects TRBV2 to TRBJ1-1, with TRBD1 as a possible D gene (6 bases). The CDR3 sequence is 17 residues long. In germline, CDR1 is SNHLY, CDR2 FYNNEI. V dropped 1 base and J dropped 0 bases, with 15 bases sitting between them. The CDR3 sequence: CASSEGGAIRMNTEAFF. In DNA form, the CDR3 reads TGTGCCAGCAGTGAAGGGGGGGCGATTCGGATGAACACTGAAGCTTTCTTT.

This clonotype has just a few counts. The V call is TRBV13, the J call TRBJ2-1; 11 nucleotides match TRBD2. The CDR3 length is 17 residues. Trimming at V came to 1 base and at J to 2 bases, leaving 4 bases not matched to a gene. Per the germline V gene, CDR1 is PRHDT and CDR2 is FYEKMQ (reference sequence). The CDR3 DNA sequence: TGTGCCAGCAGCTTAGATTCACTAGCGGGGGCCTACAATGAGCAGTTCTTC. Protein sequence: CASSLDSLAGAYNEQFF.

The chain carries TRBV7-9 and TRBJ1-2, with unresolved D. The CDR3 extends over 14 amino acids. V was trimmed by 5 bases and J by 4 bases, leaving 14 bases between them. Germline assignment: CDR1 SEHNR and CDR2 FQNEAQ (reference sequence). The DNA for the CDR3 is TGTGCCAGCAGCCCCCCCGGAGAGCTCTATGGCTACACCTTC. This codes for CASSPPGELYGYTF.

Only a few counts were recorded for this clonotype. V gene TRBV20-1 combines with J gene TRBJ1-6; TRBD1 matches 8 bases. This CDR3 has 13 residues. With V trimmed by 4 bases and J by 9 bases, 5 bases remained unmatched. Germline V CDR1 and CDR2: DFQATT, SNEGSKA (reference sequence). CDR3 nucleotides: TGCAGTGCTAAAGGACAGGGATCTTCACCCCTCCACTTT. Its protein product is CSAKGQGSSPLHF.

The chain carries TRBV5-1 and TRBJ2-7; TRBD1 agrees at 7 bases. Trimming took 4 bases from V and 5 from J; bases not matched to a gene: 3. The V gene's germline CDR1 is SGHRS and CDR2 YFSETQ. This CDR3 contains 12 residues. CDR3 sequence (DNA): TGCGCCAGCAGCCATGACAGGGACGAGCAGTACTTC. Protein: CASSHDRDEQYF.

The V and J genes are TRBV28 and TRBJ2-3; a weak D match, TRBD2 (5 bases). This CDR3 contains 15 residues. V was shortened by 5 bases and J by 1 base, with 13 bases between the two germline ends. The V gene's germline CDR1 is MDHEN and CDR2 SYDVKM. CDR3 in amino acids: CASSGSEARTDTQYF. The CDR3 region has the DNA TGTGCCAGCAGTGGTAGCGAGGCACGCACAGATACGCAGTATTTT.

This clonotype showed up just a few times. The chain has TRBV28 and TRBJ1-1, with D hard to call. V lost 5 bases, J lost 4 bases, and 17 bases lay in between. Germline V lookup: CDR1 MDHEN, CDR2 SYDVKM. The CDR3 contains 15 residues. DNA for the CDR3: TGTGCCAGCAGTGGACTGGTGAACTGGGTCACTGAAGCTTTCTTT. Amino acids: CASSGLVNWVTEAFF.

The sample holds many counts of this clonotype. The V gene is TRBV7-8, the J gene TRBJ2-5, with 11 positions matching TRBD1. V trimming: 5 bases; J trimming: 7 bases; junction bases outside the gene matches: 9. This CDR3 region has 15 residues. CDR1 is SGHVS and CDR2 is FQNEAQ in the germline V gene. The CDR3 region is CASSPGTGGDGTQYF. CDR3 bases: TGTGCCAGCAGCCCCGGGACAGGGGGGGACGGGACCCAGTACTTC.

The rearrangement uses TRBV7-6 and TRBJ1-1; weak D call: TRBD1 (5 bases). V lost 5 bases and J 11 bases, leaving 15 bases between the germline ends. Germline V gene lookup returns CDR1 SGHVS and CDR2 FNYEAQ. The CDR3 contains 12 residues. The CDR3 nucleotides are TGTGCCAGCAGCGCCAGGGCTGCTCTGGCTTTCTTT. Translation gives CASSARAALAFF.

This clonotype was found many times. V usage is TRBV11-2 and J usage is TRBJ1-1, with a possible D match to TRBD1 (6 bases). The CDR3 loop spans 14 amino acids. Trimming took off 7 bases at V and 3 bases at J, with 15 bases between the two ends. Per the germline V gene, CDR1 is SGHAT and CDR2 is FQNNGV. The CDR3 reads CASNPGAFDTEAFF. The CDR3 DNA reads TGTGCCAGCAACCCGGGGGCGTTCGACACTGAAGCTTTCTTT.

This clonotype has a count of ten or more. The gene calls are TRBV7-2 and TRBJ1-1; D gene uncertain. In germline, CDR1 is SGHTA, CDR2 FQGNSA. The CDR3 is made up of 14 amino acids. Trimming pared 8 bases from V and 1 base from J, leaving 14 bases between. The CDR3, as DNA: TGTGCCAGCGTAGAGGTCTTTCCGAACACTGAAGCTTTCTTT. It codes for CASVEVFPNTEAFF. Looking up the rest from reference TRBV7-2 and TRBJ1-1 gives the full variable domain: GAGVSQSPSNKVTEKGKDVELRCDPISGHTALYWYRQSLGQGLEFLIYFQGNSAPDKSGLPSDRFSAERTGGSVSTLTIQRTQQEDSAVYLCASVEVFPNTEAFFGQGTRLTVV.

In this sample, this clonotype turned up a few times. The chain links TRBV2 to TRBJ2-4, with unresolved D. V was trimmed by 6 bases and J by 6 bases, leaving 9 bases between them. Germline V CDR1 and CDR2: SNHLY, FYNNEI. This CDR3 has 12 residues. The DNA for the CDR3 is TGTGCCAGCAGAGGACCGAGAAACATTCAGTACTTC. This codes for CASRGPRNIQYF.

This clonotype was recorded at least ten times. V and J are TRBV7-6 and TRBJ1-1; 12 bases match TRBD1. This CDR3 contains 14 residues. The germline V gene has CDR1 SGHVS and CDR2 FNYEAQ. V lost 4 bases and J lost 6; bases outside the gene matches: 3. CDR3 loop: CASSWGQGAAEAFF. The DNA for the CDR3 is TGTGCCAGCAGCTGGGGACAGGGGGCTGCTGAAGCTTTCTTT.

This clonotype has more than one count but fewer than ten. The chain has TRBV11-3 and TRBJ2-2; no clear D. V lost 5 bases and J 8 bases, leaving 9 bases between the germline ends. The CDR3 contains 12 residues. In germline, CDR1 is SGHNT, CDR2 YENEEA. The CDR3 sequence is CASSGWSGELFF. CDR3 DNA: TGTGCCAGCAGCGGGTGGTCGGGGGAGCTGTTTTTT.

This clonotype was counted many times. J is TRBJ2-7 and V is TRBV6-2 or TRBV6-3, with D unclear. The CDR3 has 13 residues. Germline assignment: CDR1 MNHEY and CDR2 SVGEGT. V lost 7 bases and J lost 6, with 16 bases in between. DNA of the CDR3: TGTGCCAGCATGCTGGGTGGGATAGCCGAGCAGTACTTC. Its translation is CASMLGGIAEQYF.

A few counts support this clonotype. J is TRBJ2-5 and V is TRBV5-6; D is possibly TRBD2 (6 bases). The V end was cut by 3 bases, the J end by 5 bases, with 17 bases between. This CDR3 region has 15 residues. The germline V gene encodes CDR1 SGHDT and CDR2 YYEEEE. The CDR3 sequence is CASSSGWRAQETQYF. In DNA, the CDR3 is TGTGCCAGCAGCTCTGGGTGGAGGGCCCAGGAGACCCAGTACTTC.

This clonotype showed up many times. This rearrangement joins TRBV7-9 to TRBJ2-1; weak D call: TRBD1 (6 bases). V shed 8 bases and J shed 6 bases, with 20 bases lying between them. The CDR3 extends over 15 amino acids. Germline CDR1 is SEHNR and CDR2 is FQNEAQ (reference sequence). CDR3 region: CASAPWDTQINEQFF. The CDR3 nucleotides read TGTGCCAGCGCCCCTTGGGACACCCAGATCAATGAGCAGTTCTTC.

This clonotype was seen ten or more times. V is TRBV7-2 and J is TRBJ2-2; the D gene is possibly TRBD2 (6 bases). Germline V lookup: CDR1 SGHTA, CDR2 FQGNSA. The CDR3 loop spans 12 amino acids. The V end lost 5 bases, the J end lost 8 bases, and 9 bases lay between the germline ends. CDR3 coding DNA: TGTGCCAGCAGCCCCGGAGGGGGGGAGCTGTTTTTT. Protein product: CASSPGGGELFF.

The sample holds many counts of this clonotype. V usage is TRBV12-3 or TRBV12-4 and J usage is TRBJ1-1, with D possibly matching TRBD1 (5 bases). This CDR3 has 15 residues. Trimming removed 4 bases from V and 0 bases from J, with 12 bases in between. CDR3 loop: CASSSGLGVNTEAFF. DNA of the CDR3: TGTGCCAGCAGTTCGGGGCTGGGTGTGAACACTGAAGCTTTCTTT.